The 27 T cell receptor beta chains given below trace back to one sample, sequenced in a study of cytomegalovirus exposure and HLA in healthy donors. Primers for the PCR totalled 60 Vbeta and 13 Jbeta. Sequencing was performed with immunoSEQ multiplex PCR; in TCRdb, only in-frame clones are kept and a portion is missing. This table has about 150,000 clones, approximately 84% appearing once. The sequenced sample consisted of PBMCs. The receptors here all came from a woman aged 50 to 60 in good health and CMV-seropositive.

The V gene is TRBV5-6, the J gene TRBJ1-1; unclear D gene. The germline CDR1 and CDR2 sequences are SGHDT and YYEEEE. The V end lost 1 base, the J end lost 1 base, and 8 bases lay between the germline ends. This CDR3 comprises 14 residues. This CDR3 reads CASSLNLRNTEAFF. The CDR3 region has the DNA TGTGCCAGCAGCTTGAACCTAAGGAACACTGAAGCTTTCTTT.

The DNA of the CDR3 is TGTGCCAGCAGCTCCCATAAATCTATCCACTATGGCTACACCTTC. It translates to CASSSHKSIHYGYTF. V and J are TRBV7-2 and TRBJ1-2; D is unresolved. The ends were cut back, 4 bases at V and 3 bases at J, with 15 bases in the middle. Germline lookup yields CDR1 SGHTA and CDR2 FQGNSA. The CDR3 runs to 15 residues.

CDR3 loop: CSAVPGLAGTDTQYF. For the CDR3, the DNA is TGCAGCGCGGTTCCGGGACTAGCGGGCACAGATACGCAGTATTTT. The chain uses TRBV29-1 and TRBJ2-3; 11 positions match TRBD2. Trimming at V came to 7 bases and at J to 1 base, leaving 7 bases not matched to a gene. The CDR3 extends over 15 amino acids. Germline values: CDR1 SQVTM, CDR2 ANQGSEA.

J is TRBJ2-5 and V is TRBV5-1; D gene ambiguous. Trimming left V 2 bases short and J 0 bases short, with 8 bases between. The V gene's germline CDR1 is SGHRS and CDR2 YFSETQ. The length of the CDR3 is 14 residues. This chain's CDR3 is CASSFRGNQETQYF. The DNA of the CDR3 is TGCGCCAGCAGCTTCCGCGGAAACCAAGAGACCCAGTACTTC.

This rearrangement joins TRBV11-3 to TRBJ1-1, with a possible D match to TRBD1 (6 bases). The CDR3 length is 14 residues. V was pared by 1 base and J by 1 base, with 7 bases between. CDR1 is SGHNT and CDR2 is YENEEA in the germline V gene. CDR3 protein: CASSLGTANTEAFF. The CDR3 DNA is TGTGCCAGCAGCTTAGGGACAGCGAACACTGAAGCTTTCTTT.

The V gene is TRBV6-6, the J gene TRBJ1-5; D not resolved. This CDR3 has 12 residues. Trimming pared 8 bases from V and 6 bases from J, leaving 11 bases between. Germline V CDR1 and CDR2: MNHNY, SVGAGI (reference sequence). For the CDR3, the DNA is TGTGCCAGCGGGCCACTAGCTCAGCCCCAGCATTTT. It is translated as CASGPLAQPQHF.

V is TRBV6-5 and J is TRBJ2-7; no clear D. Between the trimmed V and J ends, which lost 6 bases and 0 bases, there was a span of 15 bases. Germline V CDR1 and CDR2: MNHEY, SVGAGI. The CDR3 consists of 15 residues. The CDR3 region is CASSVDGDSSYEQYF. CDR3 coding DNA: TGTGCCAGCAGCGTCGATGGTGATAGCTCCTACGAGCAGTACTTC.

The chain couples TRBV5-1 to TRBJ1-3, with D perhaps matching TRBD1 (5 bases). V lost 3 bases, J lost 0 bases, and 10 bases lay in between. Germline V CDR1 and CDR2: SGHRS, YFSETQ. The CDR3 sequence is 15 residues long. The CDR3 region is CASSSTGLSGNTIYF. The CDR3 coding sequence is TGCGCCAGCAGCTCAACAGGTCTCTCTGGAAACACCATATATTTT. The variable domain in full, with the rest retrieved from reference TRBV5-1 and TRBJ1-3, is KAGVTQTPRYLIKTRGQQVTLSCSPISGHRSVSWYQQTPGQGLQFLFEYFSETQRNKGNFPGRFSGRQFSNSRSEMNVSTLELGDSALYLCASSSTGLSGNTIYFGEGSWLTVV.

CDR3 sequence: CAISDHGTSGGTGTQYF. The CDR3 region has the DNA TGTGCCATCAGTGATCATGGGACTAGCGGGGGGACCGGTACGCAGTATTTT. The rearrangement uses TRBV10-3 and TRBJ2-3; 15 nucleotides line up with TRBD2. The CDR3 is made up of 17 amino acids. The V and J ends lost 3 bases and 8 bases, in that order; junction bases with no gene match: 9. The germline CDR1 and CDR2 sequences are ENHRY and SYGVKD.

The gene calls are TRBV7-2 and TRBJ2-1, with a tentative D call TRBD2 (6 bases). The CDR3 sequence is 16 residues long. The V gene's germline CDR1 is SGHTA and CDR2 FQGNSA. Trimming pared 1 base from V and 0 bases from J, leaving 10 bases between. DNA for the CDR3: TGTGCCAGCAGCTTAGTTCGGGGGAGCTCCTACAATGAGCAGTTCTTC. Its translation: CASSLVRGSSYNEQFF.

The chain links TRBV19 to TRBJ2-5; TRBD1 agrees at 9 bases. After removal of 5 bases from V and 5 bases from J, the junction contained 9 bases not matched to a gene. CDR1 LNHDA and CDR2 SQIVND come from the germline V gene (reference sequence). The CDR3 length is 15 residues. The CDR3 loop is CASSLWTGAGETQYF. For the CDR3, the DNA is TGTGCCAGTAGTTTATGGACAGGGGCGGGGGAGACCCAGTACTTC. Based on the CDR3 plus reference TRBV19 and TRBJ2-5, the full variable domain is DGGITQSPKYLFRKEGQNVTLSCEQNLNHDAMYWYRQDPGQGLRLIYYSQIVNDFQKGDIAEGYSVSREKKESFPLTVTSAQKNPTAFYLCASSLWTGAGETQYFGPGTRLLVL.

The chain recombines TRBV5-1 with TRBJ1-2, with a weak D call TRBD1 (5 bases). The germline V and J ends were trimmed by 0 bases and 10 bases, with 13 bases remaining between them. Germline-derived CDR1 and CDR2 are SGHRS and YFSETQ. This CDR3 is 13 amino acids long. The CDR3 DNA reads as TGCGCCAGCAGCTTGGAGGCGGGGGATGACTACACCTTC. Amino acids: CASSLEAGDDYTF.

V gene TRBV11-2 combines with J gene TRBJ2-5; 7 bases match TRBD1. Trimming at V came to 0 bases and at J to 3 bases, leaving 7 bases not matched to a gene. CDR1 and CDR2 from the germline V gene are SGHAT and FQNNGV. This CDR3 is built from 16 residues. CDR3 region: CASSLERGPFEETQYF. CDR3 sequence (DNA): TGTGCCAGCAGCTTAGAAAGGGGGCCTTTCGAAGAGACCCAGTACTTC.

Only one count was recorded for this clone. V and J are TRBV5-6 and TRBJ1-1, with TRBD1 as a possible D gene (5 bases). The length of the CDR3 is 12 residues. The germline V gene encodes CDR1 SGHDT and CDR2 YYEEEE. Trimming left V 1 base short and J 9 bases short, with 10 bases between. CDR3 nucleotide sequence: TGTGCCAGCAGCTTGTCGGGACTGCAAGCTTTCTTT. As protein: CASSLSGLQAFF.

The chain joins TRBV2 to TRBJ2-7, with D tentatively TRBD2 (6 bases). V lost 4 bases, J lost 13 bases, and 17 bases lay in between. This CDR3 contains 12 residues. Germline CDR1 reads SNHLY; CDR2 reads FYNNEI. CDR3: CASSVGPRGCYF. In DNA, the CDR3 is TGTGCCAGCAGTGTAGGTCCCCGGGGGTGCTACTTC.

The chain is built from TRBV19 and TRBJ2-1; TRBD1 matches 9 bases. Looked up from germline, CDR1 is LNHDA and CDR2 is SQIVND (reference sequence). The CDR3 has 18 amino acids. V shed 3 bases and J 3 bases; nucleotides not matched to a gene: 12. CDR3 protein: CASSMLPLGQGFYNEQFF. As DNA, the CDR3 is TGTGCCAGTAGTATGCTCCCTCTGGGACAGGGATTCTACAATGAGCAGTTCTTC.

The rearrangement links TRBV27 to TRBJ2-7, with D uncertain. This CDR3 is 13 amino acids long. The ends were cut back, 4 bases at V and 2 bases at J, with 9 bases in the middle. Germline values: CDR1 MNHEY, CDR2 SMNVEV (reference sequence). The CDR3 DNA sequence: TGTGCCAGCAGTTCGATTGGGCCCTACGAGCAGTACTTC. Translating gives CASSSIGPYEQYF.

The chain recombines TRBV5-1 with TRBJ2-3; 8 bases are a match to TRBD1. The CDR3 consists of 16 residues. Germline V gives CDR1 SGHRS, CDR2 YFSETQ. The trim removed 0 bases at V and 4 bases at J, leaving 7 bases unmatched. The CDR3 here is CASSLVTGAHADTQYF. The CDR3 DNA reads TGCGCCAGCAGCTTGGTGACAGGGGCACATGCAGATACGCAGTATTTT.

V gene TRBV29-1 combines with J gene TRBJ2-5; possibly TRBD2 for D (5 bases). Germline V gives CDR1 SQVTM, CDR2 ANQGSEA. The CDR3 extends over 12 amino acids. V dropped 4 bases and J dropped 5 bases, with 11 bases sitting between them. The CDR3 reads CSVVRPGETQYF. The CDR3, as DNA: TGCAGCGTTGTTCGCCCGGGGGAGACCCAGTACTTC.

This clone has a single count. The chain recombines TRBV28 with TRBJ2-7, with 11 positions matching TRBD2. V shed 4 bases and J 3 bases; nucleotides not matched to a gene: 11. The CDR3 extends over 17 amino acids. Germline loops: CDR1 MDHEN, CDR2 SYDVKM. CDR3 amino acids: CASSSRASGRPGYEQYF. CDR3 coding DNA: TGTGCCAGCAGTTCCCGGGCTAGCGGGAGGCCTGGCTACGAGCAGTACTTC.

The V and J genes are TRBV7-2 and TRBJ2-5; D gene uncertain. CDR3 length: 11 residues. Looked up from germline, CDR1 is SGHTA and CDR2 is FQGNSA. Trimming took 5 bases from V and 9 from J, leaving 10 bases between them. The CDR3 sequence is CASSLTAAQYF. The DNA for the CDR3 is TGTGCCAGCAGCCTAACAGCTGCCCAGTACTTC.

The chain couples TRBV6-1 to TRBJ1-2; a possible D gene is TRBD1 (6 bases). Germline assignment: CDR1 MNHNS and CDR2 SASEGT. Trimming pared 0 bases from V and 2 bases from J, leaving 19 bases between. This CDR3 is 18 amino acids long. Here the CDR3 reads CASSEAKGGIGKNYGYTF. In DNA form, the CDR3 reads TGTGCCAGCAGTGAAGCTAAGGGGGGGATAGGGAAGAACTATGGCTACACCTTC.

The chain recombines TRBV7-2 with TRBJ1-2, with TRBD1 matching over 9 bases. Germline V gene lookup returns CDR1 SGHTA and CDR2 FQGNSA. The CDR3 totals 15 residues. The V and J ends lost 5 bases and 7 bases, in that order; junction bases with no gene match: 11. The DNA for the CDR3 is TGTGCCAGCAGCCCATCCTCCGGGACAGGGTTTGGCTACACCTTC. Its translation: CASSPSSGTGFGYTF.

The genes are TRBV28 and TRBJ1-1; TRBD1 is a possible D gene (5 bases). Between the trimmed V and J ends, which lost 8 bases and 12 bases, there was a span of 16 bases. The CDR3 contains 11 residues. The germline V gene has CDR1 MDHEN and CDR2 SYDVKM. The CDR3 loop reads CASESRGKTFF. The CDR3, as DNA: TGTGCCAGCGAAAGCCGGGGGAAGACTTTCTTT.

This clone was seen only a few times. CDR3 sequence reads: CATSRDGQRERSSDEQFF. DNA of the CDR3: TGTGCCACCAGCAGAGATGGTCAGCGGGAGCGGTCTAGTGATGAGCAGTTCTTC. This chain connects TRBV15 to TRBJ2-1; 8 bases agree with TRBD2. The CDR3 extends over 18 amino acids. The J segment lost 8 bases and the V segment lost 0 bases, leaving 15 bases of the junction unmatched. The germline V gene encodes CDR1 LNHNV and CDR2 YYDKDF (reference sequence).

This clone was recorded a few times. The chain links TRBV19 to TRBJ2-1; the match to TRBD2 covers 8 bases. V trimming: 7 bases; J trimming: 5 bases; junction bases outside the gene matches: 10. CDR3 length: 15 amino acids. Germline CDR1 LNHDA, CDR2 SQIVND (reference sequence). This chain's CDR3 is CASTLQAGGHNEQFF. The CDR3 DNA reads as TGTGCCAGTACCCTCCAGGCGGGGGGCCACAATGAGCAGTTCTTC.

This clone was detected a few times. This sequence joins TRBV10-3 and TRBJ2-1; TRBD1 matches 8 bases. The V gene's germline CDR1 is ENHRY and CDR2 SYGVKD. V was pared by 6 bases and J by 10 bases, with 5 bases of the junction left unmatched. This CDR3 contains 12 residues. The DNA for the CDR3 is TGTGCCATCAGCGAACAGGGGGGCGAGCAGTTCTTC. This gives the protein CAISEQGGEQFF.